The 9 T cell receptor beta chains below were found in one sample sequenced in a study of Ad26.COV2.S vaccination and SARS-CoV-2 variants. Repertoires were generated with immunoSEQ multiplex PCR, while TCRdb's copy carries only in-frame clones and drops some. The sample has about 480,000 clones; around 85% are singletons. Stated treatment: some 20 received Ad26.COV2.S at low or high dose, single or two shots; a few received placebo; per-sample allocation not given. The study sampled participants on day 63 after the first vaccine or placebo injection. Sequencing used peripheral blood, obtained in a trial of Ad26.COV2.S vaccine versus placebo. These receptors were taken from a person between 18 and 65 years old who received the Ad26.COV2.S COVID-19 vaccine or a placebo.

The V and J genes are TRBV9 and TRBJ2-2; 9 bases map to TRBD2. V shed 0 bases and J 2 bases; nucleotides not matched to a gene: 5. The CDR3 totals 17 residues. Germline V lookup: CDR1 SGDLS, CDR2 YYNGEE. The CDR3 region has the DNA TGTGCCAGCAGCGTAGGAGGCGGGAGGGCCAACACCGGGGAGCTGTTTTTT. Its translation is CASSVGGGRANTGELFF.

As DNA, the CDR3 is TGTGCCACGGGCGGAAGGAGCACAGATACGCAGTATTTT. Amino acids: CATGGRSTDTQYF. This chain links TRBV19 with TRBJ2-3; D gene uncertain. The V end was cut by 10 bases, the J end by 0 bases, with 11 bases between. CDR1 is LNHDA, CDR2 SQIVND, per germline (reference sequence). The CDR3 totals 13 residues.

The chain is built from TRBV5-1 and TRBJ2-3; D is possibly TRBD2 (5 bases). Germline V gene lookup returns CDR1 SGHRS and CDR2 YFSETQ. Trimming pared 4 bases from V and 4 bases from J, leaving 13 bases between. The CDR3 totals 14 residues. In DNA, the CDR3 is TGCGCCAGCAGCGCCGGACTCCCTCCAGATACGCAGTATTTT. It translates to CASSAGLPPDTQYF.

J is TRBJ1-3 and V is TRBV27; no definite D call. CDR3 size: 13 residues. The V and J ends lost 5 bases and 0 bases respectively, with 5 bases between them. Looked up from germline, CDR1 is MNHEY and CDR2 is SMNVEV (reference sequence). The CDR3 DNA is TGTGCCAGCAGTATAAGCTCTGGAAACACCATATATTTT. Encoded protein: CASSISSGNTIYF.

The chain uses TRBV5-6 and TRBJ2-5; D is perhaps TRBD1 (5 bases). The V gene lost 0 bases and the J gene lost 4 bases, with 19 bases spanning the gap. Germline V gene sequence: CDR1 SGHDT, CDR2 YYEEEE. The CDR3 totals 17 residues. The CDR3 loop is CASSLGFGKRGPETQYF. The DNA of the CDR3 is TGTGCCAGCAGCTTGGGGTTCGGAAAAAGGGGCCCAGAGACCCAGTACTTC.

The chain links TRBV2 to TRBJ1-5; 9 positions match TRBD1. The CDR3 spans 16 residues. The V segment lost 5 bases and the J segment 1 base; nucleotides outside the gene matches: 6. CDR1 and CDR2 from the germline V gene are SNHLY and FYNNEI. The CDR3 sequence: CASSHSDRGSNQPQHF. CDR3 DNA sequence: TGTGCCAGCAGTCACTCGGACAGGGGAAGCAATCAGCCCCAGCATTTT.

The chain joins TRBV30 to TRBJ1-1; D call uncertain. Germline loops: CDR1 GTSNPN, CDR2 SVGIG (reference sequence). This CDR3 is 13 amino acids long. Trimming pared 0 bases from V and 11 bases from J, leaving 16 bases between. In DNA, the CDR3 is TGTGCCTGGAGTGTAGCAGACCCGACCCGGGCTTTCTTT. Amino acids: CAWSVADPTRAFF.

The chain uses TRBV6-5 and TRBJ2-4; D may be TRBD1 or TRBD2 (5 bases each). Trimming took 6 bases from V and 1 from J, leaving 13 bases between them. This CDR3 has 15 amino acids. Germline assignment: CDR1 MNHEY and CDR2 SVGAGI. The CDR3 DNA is TGTGCCAGCAGGAGCGGCAGGGAGGCCAAAAACATTCAGTACTTC. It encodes CASRSGREAKNIQYF.

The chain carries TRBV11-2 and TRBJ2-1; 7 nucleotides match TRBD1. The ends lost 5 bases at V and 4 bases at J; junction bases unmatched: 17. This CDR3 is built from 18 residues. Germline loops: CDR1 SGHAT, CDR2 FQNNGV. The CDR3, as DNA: TGTGCCAGCAGCCCAGAGGCCCTAACAGGGGTAGGGTACAATGAGCAGTTCTTC. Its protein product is CASSPEALTGVGYNEQFF.